This T cell receptor (beta chain) was found in a study of T-cell memory formation after mild COVID-19. Study-wide points: Most CD4+ clones that shrank were in CM and EM, while CD8+ ones turned up in EMRA. Whether second-wave clones peaking at day 37 were SARS-CoV-2 specific went unconfirmed. Clones that contracted from day 15 to 85 had balanced CD4/CD8; later expanders were CD4+ biased.

From germline, CDR1 is MNHEY and CDR2 SVGEGT. The CDR3 sequence is 12 residues long. The V and J ends lost 6 bases and 8 bases respectively, with 13 bases between them. TCR alpha and TCR beta cDNA libraries with sample barcodes and UMIs came from 5'RACE using constant-segment primers. MiXCR, applied by TCRdb to the 5' RACE reads, yields one record per CDR3 protein. The table lists under 300,000 distinct CDR3 sequences, 7.5% to 9.5% of them singletons. Worth noting for this clonotype: The antigen is unknown.

Sequencing input: PBMCs or a T cell subset sorted from them (not recorded which). J is TRBJ1-1 and V is TRBV6-2 or TRBV6-3; D is unclear. This receptor was taken from a man between 18 and 35 years old who had mild COVID-19 (a few samples of this study predate the infection). Cell type and time point are not known. This CDR3 is CASRSGSGEAFF. The CDR3 nucleotides read TGTGCCAGCAGGTCCGGGTCCGGGGAAGCTTTCTTT.